A selection of T cell receptor beta chains follows, all from one sample in a study of blood T cells in healthy people across ages. TCRdb analysed the 5' RACE reads with MiXCR anew, one entry per CDR3 protein. The sample holds over 500,000 distinct CDR3 sequences; roughly half are singletons and the top ten take around an eighth. The sample was blood. The receptors here all came from a woman of 80 years or more in good health. Each CDR3 is given with its conserved first and last residue. D genes are given only for firm matches. Rows may omit the clone size; those that give it use once, few, many or a size class.

D gene: NA
V gene: TRBV5-1
J gene: TRBJ2-1
clone size: many
CDR3 protein: CASSLAVGAGYEQFF
CDR3 DNA: TGCGCCAGCAGCTTGGCGGTAGGGGCAGGGTATGAGCAGTTCTTC

D gene: NA
V gene: TRBV7-9
J gene: TRBJ2-5
clone size: NA
CDR3 protein: CASTPPGEETQYF
CDR3 DNA: TGTGCCAGCACCCCTCCGGGTGAGGAGACCCAGTACTTC

D gene: NA
V gene: TRBV4-3
J gene: TRBJ1-4
clone size: NA
CDR3 protein: CASSPQGDPGGLFF
CDR3 DNA: TGCGCCAGCAGCCCCCAGGGAGACCCCGGGGGACTGTTTTTT

D gene: TRBD1
V gene: TRBV25-1
J gene: TRBJ1-1
clone size: NA
CDR3 protein: CASKGQGSGTEAFF
CDR3 DNA: TGTGCCAGCAAGGGACAGGGGAGCGGTACTGAAGCTTTCTTT

D gene: TRBD2
V gene: TRBV20-1
J gene: TRBJ2-1
clone size: NA
CDR3 protein: CSASRFQLAEYNEQFF
CDR3 DNA: TGCAGCGCTAGTCGGTTTCAGCTAGCGGAGTACAATGAGCAGTTCTTC

D gene: NA
V gene: TRBV29-1
J gene: TRBJ2-2
clone size: NA
CDR3 protein: CSFVGTGELFF
CDR3 DNA: TGCAGCTTTGTGGGTACCGGGGAGCTGTTTTTT

D gene: TRBD2
V gene: TRBV7-2
J gene: TRBJ2-1
clone size: NA
CDR3 protein: CASSLAGSGGLNEQFF
CDR3 DNA: TGTGCCAGCAGCTTAGCCGGTAGCGGGGGCCTAAATGAGCAGTTCTTC

D gene: NA
V gene: TRBV7-2
J gene: TRBJ2-1
clone size: NA
CDR3 protein: CASSFRSARNEQFF
CDR3 DNA: TGTGCCAGCAGCTTTCGTTCCGCCAGGAATGAGCAGTTCTTC

D gene: NA
V gene: TRBV6-2/TRBV6-3
J gene: TRBJ2-6
clone size: NA
CDR3 protein: CASSSGTGSGANVLTF
CDR3 DNA: TGTGCCAGCAGTTCGGGAACTGGCTCTGGGGCCAACGTCCTGACTTTC

D gene: TRBD2
V gene: TRBV3-1
J gene: TRBJ2-5
clone size: NA
CDR3 protein: CASRPSGSYNEQYF
CDR3 DNA: TGTGCCAGCAGACCTAGCGGGAGCTACAATGAGCAGTACTTC

D gene: NA
V gene: TRBV5-1
J gene: TRBJ2-1
clone size: once
CDR3 protein: CASSFGESYNEQFF
CDR3 DNA: TGCGCCAGCAGCTTTGGGGAGTCCTACAATGAGCAGTTCTTC

D gene: NA
V gene: TRBV11-2
J gene: TRBJ2-1
clone size: NA
CDR3 protein: CASSLMGLGSYNEQFF
CDR3 DNA: TGTGCCAGCAGCTTAATGGGGCTTGGGTCCTACAATGAGCAGTTCTTC

D gene: TRBD1
V gene: TRBV7-9
J gene: TRBJ2-7
clone size: few
CDR3 protein: CASSFYRDRHYEQYF
CDR3 DNA: TGTGCCAGCAGCTTTTACCGGGACAGGCACTACGAGCAGTACTTC

D gene: NA
V gene: TRBV12-3/TRBV12-4
J gene: TRBJ2-5
clone size: NA
CDR3 protein: CASRVAGTQYF
CDR3 DNA: TGTGCCAGCAGGGTTGCGGGGACCCAGTACTTC

D gene: NA
V gene: TRBV7-2
J gene: TRBJ1-5
clone size: many
CDR3 protein: CASSLVEQPQHF
CDR3 DNA: TGTGCCAGCAGCTTAGTGGAACAGCCCCAGCATTTT

D gene: NA
V gene: TRBV5-1
J gene: TRBJ2-5
clone size: many
CDR3 protein: CASSLDNYQETQYF
CDR3 DNA: TGCGCCAGCAGCTTGGACAACTACCAAGAGACCCAGTACTTC

D gene: NA
V gene: TRBV6-5
J gene: TRBJ2-1
clone size: NA
CDR3 protein: CASSYSVGPSYNEQFF
CDR3 DNA: TGTGCCAGCAGTTACTCGGTGGGGCCCTCCTACAATGAGCAGTTCTTC

D gene: NA
V gene: TRBV5-5
J gene: TRBJ1-1
clone size: once
CDR3 protein: CATTKTARNTEAFF
CDR3 DNA: TGTGCCACCACTAAAACCGCGCGGAACACTGAAGCTTTCTTT

D gene: NA
V gene: TRBV5-4
J gene: TRBJ2-5
clone size: NA
CDR3 protein: CASSLPGEQYF
CDR3 DNA: TGTGCCAGCAGCTTGCCTGGTGAGCAGTACTTC

D gene: NA
V gene: TRBV5-1
J gene: TRBJ1-2
clone size: NA
CDR3 protein: CASSAGQTSYGYTF
CDR3 DNA: TGCGCCAGCAGCGCTGGACAGACCAGCTATGGCTACACCTTC

D gene: NA
V gene: TRBV6-1
J gene: TRBJ1-5
clone size: many
CDR3 protein: CASSEATVAFYQPQHF
CDR3 DNA: TGTGCCAGCAGTGAAGCGACGGTAGCCTTTTATCAGCCCCAGCATTTT

D gene: NA
V gene: TRBV5-4
J gene: TRBJ2-7
clone size: NA
CDR3 protein: CASTSTGRPIEQYF
CDR3 DNA: TGTGCCAGCACCTCGACAGGGAGGCCCATCGAGCAGTACTTC

D gene: NA
V gene: TRBV20-1
J gene: TRBJ2-7
clone size: NA
CDR3 protein: CSASNGPAYEQYF
CDR3 DNA: TGCAGTGCTAGTAATGGTCCTGCCTACGAGCAGTACTTC

D gene: TRBD2
V gene: TRBV3-1
J gene: TRBJ2-1
clone size: NA
CDR3 protein: CASSHPAGGVRSSYNEQFF
CDR3 DNA: TGTGCCAGCAGCCATCCAGCGGGGGGTGTACGCAGCTCCTACAATGAGCAGTTCTTC

D gene: TRBD1
V gene: TRBV6-6
J gene: TRBJ1-5
clone size: NA
CDR3 protein: CASSDQGAINQPQHF
CDR3 DNA: TGTGCCAGCAGTGACCAGGGGGCGATCAATCAGCCCCAGCATTTT

D gene: TRBD2
V gene: TRBV4-2
J gene: TRBJ2-7
clone size: NA
CDR3 protein: CASSHPGTSGGVSYEQYF
CDR3 DNA: TGTGCCAGCAGCCACCCCGGGACTAGCGGGGGGGTTTCCTACGAGCAGTACTTC

D gene: TRBD2
V gene: TRBV7-2
J gene: TRBJ2-5
clone size: NA
CDR3 protein: CASYAGGRSYNEQYF
CDR3 DNA: TGTGCCAGCTATGCCGGGGGGAGATCCTACAATGAGCAGTACTTC

D gene: NA
V gene: TRBV20-1
J gene: TRBJ1-4
clone size: once
CDR3 protein: CSARVTLSEKLFF
CDR3 DNA: TGCAGTGCTAGAGTCACCCTCAGTGAAAAACTGTTTTTT

D gene: NA
V gene: TRBV20-1
J gene: TRBJ1-5
clone size: NA
CDR3 protein: CSASTLSNQPQHF
CDR3 DNA: TGCAGTGCTAGCACACTTAGCAATCAGCCCCAGCATTTT

D gene: NA
V gene: TRBV9
J gene: TRBJ2-2
clone size: NA
CDR3 protein: CASSVAAGLNTGELFF
CDR3 DNA: TGTGCCAGCAGCGTAGCCGCTGGGCTCAACACCGGGGAGCTGTTTTTT

D gene: NA
V gene: TRBV2
J gene: TRBJ2-5
clone size: many
CDR3 protein: CASGLGVETQYF
CDR3 DNA: TGTGCCAGCGGGTTAGGGGTGGAGACCCAGTACTTC

D gene: TRBD1
V gene: TRBV29-1
J gene: TRBJ1-2
clone size: NA
CDR3 protein: CSVDPGTGDGYTF
CDR3 DNA: TGCAGCGTTGACCCTGGAACAGGGGATGGCTACACCTTC

D gene: TRBD1
V gene: TRBV7-2
J gene: TRBJ2-2
clone size: few
CDR3 protein: CASRSDRDTGELFF
CDR3 DNA: TGTGCCAGCAGATCCGACAGGGACACCGGGGAGCTGTTTTTT